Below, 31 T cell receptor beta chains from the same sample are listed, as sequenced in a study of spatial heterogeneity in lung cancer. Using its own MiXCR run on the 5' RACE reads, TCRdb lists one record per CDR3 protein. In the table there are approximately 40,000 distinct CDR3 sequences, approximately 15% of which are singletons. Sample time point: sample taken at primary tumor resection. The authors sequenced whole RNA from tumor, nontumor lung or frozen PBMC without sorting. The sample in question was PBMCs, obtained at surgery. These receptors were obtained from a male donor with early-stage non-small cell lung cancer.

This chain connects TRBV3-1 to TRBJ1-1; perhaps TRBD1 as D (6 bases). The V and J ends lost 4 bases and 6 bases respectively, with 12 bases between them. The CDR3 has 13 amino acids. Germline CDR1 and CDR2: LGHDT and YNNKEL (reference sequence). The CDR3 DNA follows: TGTGCCAGCAGCCCAGGGGAGTCCTCTGAAGCTTTCTTT. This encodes CASSPGESSEAFF.

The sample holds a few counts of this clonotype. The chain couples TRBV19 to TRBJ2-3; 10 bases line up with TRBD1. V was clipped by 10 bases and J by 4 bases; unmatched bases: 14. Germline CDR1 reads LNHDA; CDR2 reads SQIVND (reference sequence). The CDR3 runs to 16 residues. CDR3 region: CATRRARDRGSDTQYF. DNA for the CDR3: TGTGCCACCCGACGTGCCCGGGACAGGGGCTCAGATACGCAGTATTTT.

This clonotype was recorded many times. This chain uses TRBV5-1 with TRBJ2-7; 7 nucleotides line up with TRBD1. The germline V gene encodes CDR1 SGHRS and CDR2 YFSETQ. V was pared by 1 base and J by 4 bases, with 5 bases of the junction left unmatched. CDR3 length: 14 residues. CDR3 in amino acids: CASSLTRQGYEQYF. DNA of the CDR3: TGCGCCAGCAGCTTGACTCGACAGGGATACGAGCAGTACTTC.

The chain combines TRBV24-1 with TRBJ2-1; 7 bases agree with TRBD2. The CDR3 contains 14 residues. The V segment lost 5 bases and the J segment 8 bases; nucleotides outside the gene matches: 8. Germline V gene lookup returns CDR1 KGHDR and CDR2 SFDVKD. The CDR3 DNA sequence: TGTGCCACCAGTGTACCTAGCGGTTCAGATGAGCAGTTCTTC. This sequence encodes CATSVPSGSDEQFF.

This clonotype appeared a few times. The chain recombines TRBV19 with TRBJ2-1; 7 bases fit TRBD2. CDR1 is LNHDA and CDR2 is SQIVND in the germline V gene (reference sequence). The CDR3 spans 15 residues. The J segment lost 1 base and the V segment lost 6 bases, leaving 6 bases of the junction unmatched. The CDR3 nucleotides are TGTGCCAGTAGCATTACTAGCGAATCCTACAATGAGCAGTTCTTC. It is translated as CASSITSESYNEQFF.

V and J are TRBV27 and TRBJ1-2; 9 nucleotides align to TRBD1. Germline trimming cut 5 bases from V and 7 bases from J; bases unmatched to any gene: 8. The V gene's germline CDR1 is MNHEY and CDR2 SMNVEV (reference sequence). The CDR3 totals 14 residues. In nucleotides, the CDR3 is TGTGCCAGCAGTGTACAGGGGGCTCTTGTTGGCTACACCTTC. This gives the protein CASSVQGALVGYTF.

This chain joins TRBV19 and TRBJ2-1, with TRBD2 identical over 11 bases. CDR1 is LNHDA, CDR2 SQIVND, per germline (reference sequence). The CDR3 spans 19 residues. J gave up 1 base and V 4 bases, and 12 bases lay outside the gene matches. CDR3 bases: TGTGCCAGTAGTAACCCCGCTAGCGGGGGGATGGGGTCCTACAATGAGCAGTTCTTC. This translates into CASSNPASGGMGSYNEQFF.

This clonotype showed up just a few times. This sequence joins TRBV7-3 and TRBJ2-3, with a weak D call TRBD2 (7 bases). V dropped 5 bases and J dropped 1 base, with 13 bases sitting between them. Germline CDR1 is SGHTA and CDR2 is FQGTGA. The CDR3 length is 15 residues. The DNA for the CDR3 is TGTGCCAGCAGCCCCTGGCGGGGGCGCACAGATACGCAGTATTTT. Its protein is CASSPWRGRTDTQYF.

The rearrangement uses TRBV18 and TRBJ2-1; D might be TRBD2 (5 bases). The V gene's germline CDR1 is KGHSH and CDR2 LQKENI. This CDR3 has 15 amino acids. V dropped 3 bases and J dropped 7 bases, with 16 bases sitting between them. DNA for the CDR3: TGTGCCAGCTCACCCCGGGCTAGCCCCTTAAATGAGCAGTTCTTC. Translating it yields CASSPRASPLNEQFF.

The CDR3 nucleotides are TGTGCCAGCAGCCGCCCCGGACAGACGAACACTGAAGCTTTCTTT. Its protein product is CASSRPGQTNTEAFF. The chain employs TRBV3-1 and TRBJ1-1; TRBD1 is a possible D gene (6 bases). Germline CDR1 is LGHDT and CDR2 is YNNKEL (reference sequence). Trimming stripped 4 bases from V and 1 base from J, with 13 bases between. CDR3 length equals 15 residues.

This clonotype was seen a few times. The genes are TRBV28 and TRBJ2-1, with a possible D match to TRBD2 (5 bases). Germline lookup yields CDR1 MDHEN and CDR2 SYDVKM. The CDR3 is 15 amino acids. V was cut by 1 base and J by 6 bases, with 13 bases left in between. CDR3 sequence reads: CASSLFASRRNEQFF. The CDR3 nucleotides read TGTGCCAGCAGTTTATTTGCTAGCCGCCGCAATGAGCAGTTCTTC.

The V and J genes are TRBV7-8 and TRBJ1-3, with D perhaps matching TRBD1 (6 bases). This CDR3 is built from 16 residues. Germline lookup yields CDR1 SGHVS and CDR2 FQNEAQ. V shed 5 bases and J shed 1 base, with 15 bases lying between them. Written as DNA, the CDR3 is TGTGCCAGCAGCAATAGCAGGGGCCCTTCTGGAAACACCATATATTTT. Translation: CASSNSRGPSGNTIYF.

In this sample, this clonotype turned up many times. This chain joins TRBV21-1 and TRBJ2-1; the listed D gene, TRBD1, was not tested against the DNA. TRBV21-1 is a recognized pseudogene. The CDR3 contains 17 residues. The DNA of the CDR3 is TGTGCCAGCAGCAAGGCCGTGTCAGGGGGTGTGTACAATGAGCAGTTCTTC. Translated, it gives CASSKAVSGGVYNEQFF.

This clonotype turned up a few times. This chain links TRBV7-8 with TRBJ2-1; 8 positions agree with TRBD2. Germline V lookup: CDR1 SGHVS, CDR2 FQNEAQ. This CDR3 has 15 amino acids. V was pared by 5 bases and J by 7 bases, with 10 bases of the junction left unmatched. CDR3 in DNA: TGTGCCAGCAGCACCTATTCACTAGCGGAGAATGAGCAGTTCTTC. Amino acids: CASSTYSLAENEQFF.

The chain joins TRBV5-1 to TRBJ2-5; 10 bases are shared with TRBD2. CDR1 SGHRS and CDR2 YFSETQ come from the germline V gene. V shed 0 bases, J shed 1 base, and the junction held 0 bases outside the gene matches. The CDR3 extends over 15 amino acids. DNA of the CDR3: TGCGCCAGCAGCTTGGGGACTAGCGGCCAAGAGACCCAGTACTTC. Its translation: CASSLGTSGQETQYF. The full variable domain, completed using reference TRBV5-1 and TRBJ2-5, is KAGVTQTPRYLIKTRGQQVTLSCSPISGHRSVSWYQQTPGQGLQFLFEYFSETQRNKGNFPGRFSGRQFSNSRSEMNVSTLELGDSALYLCASSLGTSGQETQYFGPGTRLLVL.

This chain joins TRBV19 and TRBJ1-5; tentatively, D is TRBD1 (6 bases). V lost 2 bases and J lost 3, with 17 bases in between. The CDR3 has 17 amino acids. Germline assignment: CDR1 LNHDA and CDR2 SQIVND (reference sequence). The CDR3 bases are TGTGCCAGTAGTATATTCGGGGGCGCGTGGACCAATCAGCCCCAGCATTTT. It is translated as CASSIFGGAWTNQPQHF. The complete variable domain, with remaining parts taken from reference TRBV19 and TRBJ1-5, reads DGGITQSPKYLFRKEGQNVTLSCEQNLNHDAMYWYRQDPGQGLRLIYYSQIVNDFQKGDIAEGYSVSREKKESFPLTVTSAQKNPTAFYLCASSIFGGAWTNQPQHFGDGTRLSIL.

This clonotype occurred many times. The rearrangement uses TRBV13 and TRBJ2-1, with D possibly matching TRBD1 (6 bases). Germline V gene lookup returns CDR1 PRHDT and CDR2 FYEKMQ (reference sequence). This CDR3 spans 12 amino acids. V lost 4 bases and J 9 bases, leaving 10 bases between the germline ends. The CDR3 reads CASSYPRGEQFF. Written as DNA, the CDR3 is TGTGCCAGCAGCTACCCCAGGGGTGAGCAGTTCTTC.

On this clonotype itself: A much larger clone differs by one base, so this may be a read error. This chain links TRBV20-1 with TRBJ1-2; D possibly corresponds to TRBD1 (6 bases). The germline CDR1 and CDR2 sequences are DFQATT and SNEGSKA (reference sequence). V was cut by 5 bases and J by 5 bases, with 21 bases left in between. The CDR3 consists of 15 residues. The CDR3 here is CSALRGQSVGYGYTF. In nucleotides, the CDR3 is TGCAGTGCTCTCCGAGGACAGTCAGTAGGTTATGGCTACACCTTC.

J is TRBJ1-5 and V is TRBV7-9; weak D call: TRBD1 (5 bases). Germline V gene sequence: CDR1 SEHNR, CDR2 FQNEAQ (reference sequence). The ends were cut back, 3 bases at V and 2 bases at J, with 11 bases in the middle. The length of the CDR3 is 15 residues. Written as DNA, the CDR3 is TGTGCCAGCAGCTTTGACGGGGGAGGCAATCAGCCCCAGCATTTT. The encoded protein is CASSFDGGGNQPQHF.

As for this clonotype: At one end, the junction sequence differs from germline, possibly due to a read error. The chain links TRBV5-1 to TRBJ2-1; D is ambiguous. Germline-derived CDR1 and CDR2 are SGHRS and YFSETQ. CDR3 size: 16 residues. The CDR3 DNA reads TGCGCCAGCAGCTTGGCAGGTGGAAGCTCCTTCAATGAGCAGTTCTTC. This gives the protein CASSLAGGSSFNEQFF.

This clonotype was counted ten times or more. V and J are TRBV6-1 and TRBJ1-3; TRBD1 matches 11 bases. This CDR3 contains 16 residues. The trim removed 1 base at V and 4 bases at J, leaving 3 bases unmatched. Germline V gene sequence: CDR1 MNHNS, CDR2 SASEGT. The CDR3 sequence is CASSEVGQGAGNTIYF. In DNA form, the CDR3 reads TGTGCCAGCAGTGAAGTAGGACAGGGGGCCGGAAACACCATATATTTT.

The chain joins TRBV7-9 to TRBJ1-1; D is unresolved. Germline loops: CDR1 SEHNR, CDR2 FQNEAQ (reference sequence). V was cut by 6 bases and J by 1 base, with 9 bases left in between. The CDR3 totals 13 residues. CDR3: CASRLIQNTEAFF. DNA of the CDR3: TGTGCCAGCAGATTGATACAGAACACTGAAGCTTTCTTT.

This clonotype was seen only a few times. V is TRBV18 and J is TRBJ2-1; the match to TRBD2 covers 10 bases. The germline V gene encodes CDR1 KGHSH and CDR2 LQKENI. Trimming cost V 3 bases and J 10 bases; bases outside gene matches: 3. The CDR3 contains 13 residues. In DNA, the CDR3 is TGTGCCAGCTCACCCCCACTAGCGGGGGAGCAGTTCTTC. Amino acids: CASSPPLAGEQFF.

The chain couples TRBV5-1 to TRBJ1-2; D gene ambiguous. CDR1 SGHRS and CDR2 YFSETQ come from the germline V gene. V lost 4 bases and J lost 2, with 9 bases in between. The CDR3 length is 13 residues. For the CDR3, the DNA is TGCGCCAGCAGCACGGACGGAAACTATGGCTACACCTTC. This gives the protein CASSTDGNYGYTF. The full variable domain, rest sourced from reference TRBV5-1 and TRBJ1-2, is KAGVTQTPRYLIKTRGQQVTLSCSPISGHRSVSWYQQTPGQGLQFLFEYFSETQRNKGNFPGRFSGRQFSNSRSEMNVSTLELGDSALYLCASSTDGNYGYTFGSGTRLTVV.

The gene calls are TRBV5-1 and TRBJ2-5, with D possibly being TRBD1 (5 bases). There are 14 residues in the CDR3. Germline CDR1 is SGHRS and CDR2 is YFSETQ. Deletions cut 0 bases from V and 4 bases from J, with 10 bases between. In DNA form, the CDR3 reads TGCGCCAGCAGCTTGGTTCAGGGCGCAGAGACCCAGTACTTC. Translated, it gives CASSLVQGAETQYF.

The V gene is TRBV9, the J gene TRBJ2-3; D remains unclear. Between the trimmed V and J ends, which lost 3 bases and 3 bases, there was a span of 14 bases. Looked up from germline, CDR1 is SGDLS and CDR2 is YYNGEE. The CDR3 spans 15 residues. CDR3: CASSADSRTTDTQYF. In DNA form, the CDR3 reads TGTGCCAGCAGCGCAGATAGCAGAACTACAGATACGCAGTATTTT.

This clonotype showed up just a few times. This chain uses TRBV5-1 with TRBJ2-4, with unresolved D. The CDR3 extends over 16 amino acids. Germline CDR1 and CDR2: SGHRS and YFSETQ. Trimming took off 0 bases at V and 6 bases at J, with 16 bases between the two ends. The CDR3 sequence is CASSLDQSSVTNIQYF. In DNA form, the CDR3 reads TGCGCCAGCAGCTTGGATCAATCATCGGTTACAAACATTCAGTACTTC.

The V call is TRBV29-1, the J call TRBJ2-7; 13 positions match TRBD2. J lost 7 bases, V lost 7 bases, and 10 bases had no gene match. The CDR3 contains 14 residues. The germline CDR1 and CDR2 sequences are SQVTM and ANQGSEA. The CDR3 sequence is CSAGRTSGRGEQYF. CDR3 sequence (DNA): TGCAGCGCAGGACGAACTAGCGGGAGGGGAGAGCAGTACTTC.

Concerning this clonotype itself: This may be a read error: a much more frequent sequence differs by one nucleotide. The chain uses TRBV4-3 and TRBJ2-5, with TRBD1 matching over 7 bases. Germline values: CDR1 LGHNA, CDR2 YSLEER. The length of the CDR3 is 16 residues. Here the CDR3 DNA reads TGCGCCAGCAGCCTAGCTCTCGGGACAGACCAAGAGACCCGGTACTTC. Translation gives CASSLALGTDQETRYF.

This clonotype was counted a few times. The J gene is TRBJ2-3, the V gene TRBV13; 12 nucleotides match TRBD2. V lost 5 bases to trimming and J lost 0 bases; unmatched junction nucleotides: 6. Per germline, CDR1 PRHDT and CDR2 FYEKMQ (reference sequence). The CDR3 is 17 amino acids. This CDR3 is CASSLRLAGESTDTQYF. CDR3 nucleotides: TGTGCCAGCAGCCTCCGACTAGCGGGGGAGAGCACAGATACGCAGTATTTT.

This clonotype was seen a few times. The CDR3 nucleotides read TGTGCCAGCAGCTTAGTCGCAAGCTCTGGAAACACCATATATTTT. It codes for CASSLVASSGNTIYF. The chain employs TRBV7-2 and TRBJ1-3; D is uncertain. CDR1 is SGHTA, CDR2 FQGNSA, per germline. Trimming took off 1 base at V and 0 bases at J, with 7 bases between the two ends. This CDR3 spans 15 amino acids.